The 8 T cell receptor beta chains in this list originate from one sample, sequenced in a study of T cell repertoires in cytomegalovirus infection. These TCRs' antigens remain unknown. One entry per CDR3 protein, called by TCRdb with MiXCR from the reads. This sample has about a million distinct CDR3 sequences; around 31% occur once, and the top ten carry 11% to 15%. The source material was cultured CD8+ T cells from PBMCs, sampled from culture after CMV antigen stimulation. The source of these receptors is a human donor in good health (CMV status not recorded). Some clones in this sample may be carry-over from other donors' samples.

CDR3 coding DNA: TGTGCCAGCAGTTATGAGCAGGGCCTCTATGGCTACACCTTC. This encodes CASSYEQGLYGYTF. J is TRBJ1-2 and V is TRBV6-5; the D gene is possibly TRBD1 (5 bases). The germline CDR1 and CDR2 sequences are MNHEY and SVGAGI. CDR3 length equals 14 residues. The V gene lost 3 bases and the J gene lost 4 bases, with 12 bases spanning the gap.

The chain couples TRBV18 to TRBJ1-5; D is unclear. Per germline, CDR1 KGHSH and CDR2 LQKENI. Trimming cost V 2 bases and J 0 bases, with 17 bases left between them. The CDR3 consists of 18 residues. The CDR3 nucleotides read TGTGCCAGCTCACCAAAGCCGCCTAGGGAATATAGCAATCAGCCCCAGCATTTT. It encodes CASSPKPPREYSNQPQHF.

V is TRBV20-1 and J is TRBJ2-2; 7 bases match TRBD1. CDR1 and CDR2 from the germline V gene are DFQATT and SNEGSKA (reference sequence). The CDR3 sequence is 12 residues long. Unmatched junction bases numbered 5, after V lost 7 bases and J lost 6 bases. Here the CDR3 reads CSVRGPAGELFF. As DNA, the CDR3 is TGCAGTGTGAGGGGGCCCGCCGGGGAGCTGTTTTTT.

The rearrangement uses TRBV19 and TRBJ2-1; TRBD2 agrees at 9 bases. This CDR3 region has 17 residues. In germline, CDR1 is LNHDA, CDR2 SQIVND (reference sequence). V gave up 5 bases and J gave up 0 bases; unmatched junction bases: 8. This chain's CDR3 is CASSVVAGVNSYNEQFF. DNA of the CDR3: TGTGCCAGTAGTGTTGTAGCGGGGGTAAACTCCTACAATGAGCAGTTCTTC.

The table lists this clonotype with a few counts. This chain uses TRBV5-1 with TRBJ1-2; possibly TRBD1 for D (5 bases). Looked up from germline, CDR1 is SGHRS and CDR2 is YFSETQ. Trimming took off 5 bases at V and 6 bases at J, with 14 bases between the two ends. The CDR3 consists of 13 residues. CDR3 residues: CASRLRVLDGYTF. The CDR3 nucleotides read TGCGCCAGCAGGCTCAGGGTTCTCGATGGCTACACCTTC.

The chain recombines TRBV10-3 with TRBJ1-1, with D unclear. V was shortened by 2 bases and J by 3 bases, with 7 bases between the two germline ends. Germline lookup yields CDR1 ENHRY and CDR2 SYGVKD. CDR3 size: 13 residues. CDR3 in DNA: TGTGCCATCAGTGAGGGGTTGTACACTGAAGCTTTCTTT. Amino acid sequence: CAISEGLYTEAFF.

The V gene is TRBV11-2, the J gene TRBJ2-5; D gene unclear. Germline V gene lookup returns CDR1 SGHAT and CDR2 FQNNGV. This CDR3 spans 14 amino acids. Trimming removed 3 bases from V and 2 bases from J, with 10 bases in between. The CDR3 nucleotides read TGTGCCAGCAGCTTGAGGACCCATCAAGAGACCCAGTACTTC. Residues: CASSLRTHQETQYF.

Worth noting for this clonotype: This may arise from a read error, as a much more abundant clone is one base away. The chain is built from TRBV7-2 and TRBJ2-3, with D unclear. Germline CDR1 reads SGHTA; CDR2 reads FQGNSA. This CDR3 comprises 12 residues. For the CDR3, the DNA is TGTGCCAGCAGCACAGCGCCGAATACGCAGAATTTT. Translating it yields CASSTAPNTQNF.